These 16 T cell receptor beta chains share one sample of origin, sequenced in a study of blood T cell repertoires in COVID-19. Profiling relied on immunoSEQ multiplex PCR, and the TCRdb table lists in-frame clones only, not all of them. The sample yields about 120,000 clones, around 76% seen once. The sample taken for sequencing was peripheral blood. The receptor source for this set is a man between 65 and 80 years old with acute or convalescent COVID-19.

V usage is TRBV27 and J usage is TRBJ1-2, with D unresolved. Germline lookup yields CDR1 MNHEY and CDR2 SMNVEV (reference sequence). This CDR3 has 13 residues. The germline V and J ends were trimmed by 5 bases and 5 bases, with 12 bases remaining between them. In nucleotides, the CDR3 is TGTGCCAGCAGTCCCCAACCGGGGTATGGCTACACCTTC. This sequence encodes CASSPQPGYGYTF.

This clone occurred once. The CDR3 reads CASSLVTGGSYNEQFF. CDR3 sequence (DNA): TGTGCCAGCAGCTTAGTAACGGGGGGCTCCTACAATGAGCAGTTCTTC. The chain has TRBV7-2 and TRBJ2-1, with 7 positions matching TRBD2. V gave up 1 base and J gave up 0 bases; unmatched junction bases: 3. Germline assignment: CDR1 SGHTA and CDR2 FQGNSA. This CDR3 has 16 amino acids.

In the case of this clone: This sample also contains other DNA sequences that code for the same CDR3. The rearrangement uses TRBV5-1 and TRBJ1-1; 7 bases map to TRBD1. The CDR3 contains 14 residues. Germline loops: CDR1 SGHRS, CDR2 YFSETQ. V lost 3 bases, J lost 3 bases, and 5 bases stayed unmatched. The CDR3 DNA reads TGCGCCAGCAGCTCCCAGGGGGGCCACACTGAAGCTTTCTTT. Translation: CASSSQGGHTEAFF.

The CDR3 here is CASSSNVAGNTIYF. As DNA, the CDR3 is TGTGCCAGCAGCTCAAACGTAGCTGGAAACACCATATATTTT. The chain uses TRBV5-4 and TRBJ1-3; D remains unclear. V was cut by 3 bases and J by 2 bases, with 9 bases left in between. The CDR3 covers 14 residues. Germline-derived CDR1 and CDR2 are SGHNT and YYREEE (reference sequence).

V and J are TRBV18 and TRBJ2-1; D is possibly TRBD1 (6 bases). The CDR3 sequence is 16 residues long. The V end lost 2 bases, the J end lost 5 bases, and 16 bases lay between the germline ends. From germline, CDR1 is KGHSH and CDR2 LQKENI. CDR3 region: CASSPLKGKGDNEQFF. The CDR3 DNA reads as TGTGCCAGCTCACCATTAAAGGGGAAGGGGGACAATGAGCAGTTCTTC.

The rearrangement uses TRBV25-1 and TRBJ1-2; D is uncertain. Trimming left V 8 bases short and J 4 bases short, with 11 bases between. Germline loops: CDR1 MGHDK, CDR2 SYGVNS. CDR3 size: 12 residues. CDR3 DNA sequence: TGTGCCAGCGCCCGAGGACTCTATGGCTACACCTTC. It translates to CASARGLYGYTF.

This chain uses TRBV6-5 with TRBJ2-1; D is perhaps TRBD1 (6 bases). Germline V gene sequence: CDR1 MNHEY, CDR2 SVGAGI. The germline V and J ends were trimmed by 7 bases and 8 bases, with 9 bases remaining between them. The CDR3 consists of 11 residues. As DNA, the CDR3 is TGTGCCAGCACTCGACAGGATGAGCAGTTCTTC. Translation: CASTRQDEQFF.

V is TRBV7-3 and J is TRBJ1-2; 8 bases fit TRBD1. The CDR3 covers 18 residues. J was trimmed by 6 bases and V by 6 bases; bases with no gene match: 21. CDR1 is SGHTA, CDR2 FQGTGA, per germline. The chain's CDR3 is CASSWGPGRQGLFDGYTF. The CDR3 nucleotides read TGTGCCAGCAGTTGGGGGCCAGGTCGACAGGGGTTATTTGATGGCTACACCTTC. Full variable domain (remainder filled in from reference TRBV7-3 and TRBJ1-2): GAGVSQTPSNKVTEKGKYVELRCDPISGHTALYWYRQSLGQGPEFLIYFQGTGAADDSGLPNDRFFAVRPEGSVSTLKIQRTERGDSAVYLCASSWGPGRQGLFDGYTFGSGTRLTVV.

This chain connects TRBV5-4 to TRBJ2-1; 11 bases are a match to TRBD2. With V trimmed by 0 bases and J by 10 bases, 6 bases remained unmatched. There are 15 residues in the CDR3. Germline CDR1 is SGHNT and CDR2 is YYREEE (reference sequence). The CDR3 sequence is CASSLGSGGAGEQFF. CDR3 in DNA: TGTGCCAGCAGCTTGGGTAGCGGGGGGGCCGGGGAGCAGTTCTTC.

The chain combines TRBV19 with TRBJ1-5; 9 bases line up with TRBD1. CDR1 and CDR2 from the germline V gene are LNHDA and SQIVND (reference sequence). This CDR3 region has 14 residues. With V trimmed by 5 bases and J by 6 bases, 5 bases remained unmatched. The CDR3 coding sequence is TGTGCCAGTAGTGTAACAGGGGGCGGTCAGCCCCAGCATTTT. This sequence encodes CASSVTGGGQPQHF.

The chain couples TRBV27 to TRBJ1-1; D is uncertain. Trimming stripped 8 bases from V and 4 bases from J, with 14 bases between. The CDR3 consists of 13 residues. Germline loops: CDR1 MNHEY, CDR2 SMNVEV (reference sequence). In DNA form, the CDR3 reads TGTGCCAGCCTACCACTCGCAGGCACTGAAGCTTTCTTT. It codes for CASLPLAGTEAFF.

The chain carries TRBV6-5 and TRBJ2-7, with 9 bases lining up with TRBD2. Trimming cost V 6 bases and J 0 bases; bases outside gene matches: 3. Per germline, CDR1 MNHEY and CDR2 SVGAGI. This CDR3 is built from 14 residues. The CDR3 DNA follows: TGTGCCAGCAGGTATAGCGGGGGCTCCTACGAGCAGTACTTC. It translates to CASRYSGGSYEQYF.

This clone was observed a handful of times. The chain uses TRBV7-3 and TRBJ2-1; TRBD2 aligns across 9 bases. V shed 2 bases and J 2 bases; nucleotides not matched to a gene: 4. The V gene's germline CDR1 is SGHTA and CDR2 FQGTGA. The CDR3 consists of 16 residues. CDR3 amino acids: CASSLFGGGAYNEQFF. The CDR3 DNA sequence: TGTGCCAGCAGCTTATTTGGCGGGGGGGCCTACAATGAGCAGTTCTTC.

The chain recombines TRBV19 with TRBJ1-3; 7 bases map to TRBD1. The CDR3 totals 13 residues. From germline, CDR1 is LNHDA and CDR2 SQIVND (reference sequence). V lost 10 bases, J lost 6 bases, and 9 bases stayed unmatched. CDR3 DNA: TGTGCCACCATCGACAGGGCATCAAACACCATATATTTT. Translating it yields CATIDRASNTIYF.

The gene calls are TRBV10-3 and TRBJ2-7; 9 positions match TRBD1. This CDR3 has 15 amino acids. With V trimmed by 11 bases and J by 4 bases, 15 bases remained unmatched. Germline lookup yields CDR1 ENHRY and CDR2 SYGVKD. This CDR3 is CALGNGGQGFYEQYF. For the CDR3, the DNA is TGTGCCCTGGGGAACGGGGGACAGGGTTTTTACGAGCAGTACTTC.

J is TRBJ1-1 and V is TRBV27, with a possible D match to TRBD1 (5 bases). The V end was cut by 4 bases, the J end by 1 base, with 10 bases between. The length of the CDR3 is 14 residues. Germline assignment: CDR1 MNHEY and CDR2 SMNVEV (reference sequence). CDR3 DNA sequence: TGTGCCAGCAGTTCTCAAACAGGGAACACTGAAGCTTTCTTT. Translating it yields CASSSQTGNTEAFF.